The TCR beta chain described here comes from a study of CD4+ T cells in melanoma. Study findings and constraints: Diverse differentiation states were reported for melanoma neoantigen-specific CD4+ T cells.

TCRdb's copy holds only in-frame clones and misses some; the assay was immunoSEQ multiplex PCR. The repertoire consists of around 50,000 clones, with roughly 87% occurring once and the leading ten covering approximately 12%. Germline values: CDR1 ENHRY, CDR2 SYGVKD. The V end was cut by 3 bases, the J end by 0 bases, with 18 bases between. CDR3 size: 18 residues. With regard to this clone: Its antigen is currently unknown.

The sequenced material came from peripheral blood. The chain combines TRBV10-3 with TRBJ1-5; D may be TRBD1 (5 bases). This receptor was taken from a human donor with melanoma. The CDR3 nucleotides are TGTGCCATCAGTGATTGGGGAGGGGAGCCCTTTAGCAATCAGCCCCAGCATTTT. Amino acid sequence: CAISDWGGEPFSNQPQHF.